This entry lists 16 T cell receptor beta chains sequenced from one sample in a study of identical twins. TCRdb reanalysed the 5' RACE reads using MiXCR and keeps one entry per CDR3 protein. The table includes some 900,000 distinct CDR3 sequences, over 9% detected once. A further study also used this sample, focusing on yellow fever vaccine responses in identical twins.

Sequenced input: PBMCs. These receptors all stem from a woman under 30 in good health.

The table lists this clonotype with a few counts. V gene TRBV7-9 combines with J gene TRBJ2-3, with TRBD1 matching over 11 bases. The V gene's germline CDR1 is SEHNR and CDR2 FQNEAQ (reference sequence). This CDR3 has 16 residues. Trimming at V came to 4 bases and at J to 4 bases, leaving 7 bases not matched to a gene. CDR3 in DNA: TGTGCCAGCAGCTGGGGACAGGGGGTTCTCCCAGATACGCAGTATTTT. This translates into CASSWGQGVLPDTQYF.

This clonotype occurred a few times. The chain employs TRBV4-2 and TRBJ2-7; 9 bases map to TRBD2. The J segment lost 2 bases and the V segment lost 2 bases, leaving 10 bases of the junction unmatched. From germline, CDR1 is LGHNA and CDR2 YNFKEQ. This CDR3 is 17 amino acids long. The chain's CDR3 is CASSQWPSSGVTYEQYF. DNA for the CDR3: TGTGCCAGCAGCCAATGGCCTTCTAGCGGGGTGACCTACGAGCAGTACTTC.

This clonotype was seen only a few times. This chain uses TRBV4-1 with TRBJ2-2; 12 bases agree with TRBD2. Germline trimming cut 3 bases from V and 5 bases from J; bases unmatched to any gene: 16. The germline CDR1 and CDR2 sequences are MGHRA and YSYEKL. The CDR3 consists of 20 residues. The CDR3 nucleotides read TGCGCCAGCAGCCACACATCGACTAGCGGGAGACGGCGGGAGACCGGGGAGCTGTTTTTT. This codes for CASSHTSTSGRRRETGELFF.

CDR3 residues: CSARGRQGAYEQYV. In nucleotides, the CDR3 is TGCAGTGCTAGGGGGCGTCAGGGGGCATACGAGCAGTACGTC. V usage is TRBV20-1 and J usage is TRBJ2-7, with TRBD1 matching over 8 bases. V dropped 3 bases and J dropped 4; count of bases not matched to a gene: 8. CDR1 DFQATT and CDR2 SNEGSKA come from the germline V gene (reference sequence). The CDR3 runs 14 residues.

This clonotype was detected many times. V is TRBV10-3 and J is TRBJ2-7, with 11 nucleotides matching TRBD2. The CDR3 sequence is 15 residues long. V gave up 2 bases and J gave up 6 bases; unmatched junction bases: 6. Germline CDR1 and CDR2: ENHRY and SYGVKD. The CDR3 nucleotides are TGTGCCATCAGTGAGACTAGCGGGAGCTCGGGCGAGCAGTACTTC. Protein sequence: CAISETSGSSGEQYF.

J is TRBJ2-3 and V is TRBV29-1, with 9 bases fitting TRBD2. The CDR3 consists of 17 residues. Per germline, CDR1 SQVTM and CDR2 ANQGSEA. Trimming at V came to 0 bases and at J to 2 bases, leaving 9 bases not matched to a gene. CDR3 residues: CSVEDYGVAGVTDTQYF. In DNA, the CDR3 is TGCAGCGTTGAAGATTACGGGGTAGCGGGGGTCACAGATACGCAGTATTTT.

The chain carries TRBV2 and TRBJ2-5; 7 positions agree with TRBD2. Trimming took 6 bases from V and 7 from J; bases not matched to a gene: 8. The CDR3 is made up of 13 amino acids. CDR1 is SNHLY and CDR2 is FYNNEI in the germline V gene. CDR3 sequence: CASRGTMGGTQYF. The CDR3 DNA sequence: TGTGCCAGCAGAGGGACTATGGGAGGGACCCAGTACTTC.

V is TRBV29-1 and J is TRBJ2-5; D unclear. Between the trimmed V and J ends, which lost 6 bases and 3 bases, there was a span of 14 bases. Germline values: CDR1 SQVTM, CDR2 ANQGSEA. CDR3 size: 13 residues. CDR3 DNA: TGCAGCGTCCGGCGGCCGGTAAAAGAGACCCAGTACTTC. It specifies CSVRRPVKETQYF.

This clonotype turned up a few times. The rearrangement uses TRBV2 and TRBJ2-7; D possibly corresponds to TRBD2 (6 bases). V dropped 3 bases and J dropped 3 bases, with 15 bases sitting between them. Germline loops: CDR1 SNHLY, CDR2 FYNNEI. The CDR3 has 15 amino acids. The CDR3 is CASSDQVSGRYEQYF. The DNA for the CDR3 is TGTGCCAGCAGTGACCAAGTTAGCGGACGCTACGAGCAGTACTTC.

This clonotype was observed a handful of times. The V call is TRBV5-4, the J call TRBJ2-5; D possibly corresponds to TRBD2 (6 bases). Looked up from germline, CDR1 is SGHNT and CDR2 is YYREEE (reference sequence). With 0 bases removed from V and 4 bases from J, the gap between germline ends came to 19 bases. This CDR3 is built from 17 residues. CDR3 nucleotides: TGTGCCAGCAGCTTGGATCGTGGAGGGTCTCTCATAGAGACCCAGTACTTC. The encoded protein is CASSLDRGGSLIETQYF.

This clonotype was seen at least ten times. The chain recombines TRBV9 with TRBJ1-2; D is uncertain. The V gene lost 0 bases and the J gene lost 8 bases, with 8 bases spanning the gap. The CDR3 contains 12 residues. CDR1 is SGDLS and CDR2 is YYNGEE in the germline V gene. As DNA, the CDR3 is TGTGCCAGCAGCGTAGATGAGGGAGGCTACACCTTC. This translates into CASSVDEGGYTF.

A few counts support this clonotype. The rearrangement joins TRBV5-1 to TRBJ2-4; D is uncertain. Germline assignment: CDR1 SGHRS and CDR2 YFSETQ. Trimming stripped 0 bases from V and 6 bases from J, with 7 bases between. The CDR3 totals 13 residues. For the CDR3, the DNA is TGCGCCAGCAGCTTGGATAGGCTAAACATTCAGTACTTC. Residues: CASSLDRLNIQYF.

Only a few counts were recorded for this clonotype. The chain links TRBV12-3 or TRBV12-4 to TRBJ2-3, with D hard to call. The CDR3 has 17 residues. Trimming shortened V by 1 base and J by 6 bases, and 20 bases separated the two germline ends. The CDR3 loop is CASSLVLVPDLSDTQYF. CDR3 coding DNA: TGTGCCAGCAGTTTAGTTCTGGTACCCGACCTGTCCGATACGCAGTATTTT.

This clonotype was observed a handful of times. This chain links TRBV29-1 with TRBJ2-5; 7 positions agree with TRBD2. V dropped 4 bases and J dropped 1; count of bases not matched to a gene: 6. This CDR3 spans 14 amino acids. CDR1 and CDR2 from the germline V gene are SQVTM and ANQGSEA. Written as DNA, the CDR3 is TGCAGCGTTGGACGACTAGCCCCCCAAGAGACCCAGTACTTC. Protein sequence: CSVGRLAPQETQYF.

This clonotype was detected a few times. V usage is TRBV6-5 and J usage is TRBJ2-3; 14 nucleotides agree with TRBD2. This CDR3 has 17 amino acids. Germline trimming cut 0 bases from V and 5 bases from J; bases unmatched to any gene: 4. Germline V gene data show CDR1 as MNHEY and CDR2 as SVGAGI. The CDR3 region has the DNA TGTGCCAGCAGTTACTCGACGGGACTAGCGGGGGAAGATACGCAGTATTTT. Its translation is CASSYSTGLAGEDTQYF.

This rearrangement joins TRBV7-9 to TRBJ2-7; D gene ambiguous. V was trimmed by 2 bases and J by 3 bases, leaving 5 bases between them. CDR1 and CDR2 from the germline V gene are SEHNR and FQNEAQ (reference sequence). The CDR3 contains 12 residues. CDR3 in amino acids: CASSLHNYEQYF. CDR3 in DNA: TGTGCCAGCAGCTTACACAACTACGAGCAGTACTTC.